The entry below describes one TCR beta chain. The record originates from a study of blood T cell repertoires in COVID-19. The data were produced by immunoSEQ multiplex PCR, yet TCRdb's version contains in-frame clones alone and is incomplete. The profile shows some 120,000 clones, 83% of them singletons. The trim removed 3 bases at V and 0 bases at J, leaving 0 bases unmatched. Germline CDR1 is KGHSH and CDR2 is LQKENI. This CDR3 is 16 amino acids long. This rearrangement joins TRBV18 to TRBJ2-3; 13 bases are shared with TRBD2. Sequenced material: PBMCs or T cells enriched from blood (not recorded which). The receptor was derived from a man in his thirties or forties who had recovered from COVID-19. The CDR3 here is CASSPGLAGSTDTQYF. The CDR3 bases are TGTGCCAGCTCACCGGGACTAGCGGGAAGCACAGATACGCAGTATTTT.